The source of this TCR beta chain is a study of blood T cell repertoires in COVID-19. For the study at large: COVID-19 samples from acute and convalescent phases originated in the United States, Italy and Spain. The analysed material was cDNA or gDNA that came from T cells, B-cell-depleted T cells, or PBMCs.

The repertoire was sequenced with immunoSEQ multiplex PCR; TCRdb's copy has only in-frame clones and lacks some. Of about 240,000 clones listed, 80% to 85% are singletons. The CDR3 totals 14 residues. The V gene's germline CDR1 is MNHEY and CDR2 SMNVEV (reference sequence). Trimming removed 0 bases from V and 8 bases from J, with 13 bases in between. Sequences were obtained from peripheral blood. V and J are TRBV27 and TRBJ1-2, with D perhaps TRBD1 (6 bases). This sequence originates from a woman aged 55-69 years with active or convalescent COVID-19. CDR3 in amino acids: CASSLSSRGRGYTF. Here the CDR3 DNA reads TGTGCCAGCAGTTTATCATCCAGGGGACGCGGCTACACCTTC.